This T cell receptor (beta chain) was recovered during a study of blood T cell repertoires in COVID-19. Clones were read by immunoSEQ multiplex PCR, and TCRdb kept only the in-frame ones, dropping some. The sample lists approximately 220,000 clones; 80% to 85% were seen once. CDR1 MNHNS and CDR2 SASEGT come from the germline V gene. The CDR3 loop spans 15 amino acids. The V end was cut by 1 base, the J end by 5 bases, with 12 bases between. The sample consisted of peripheral blood. The clonotype was recovered from a woman between 55 and 75 years old who had recovered from COVID-19. J is TRBJ1-5 and V is TRBV6-1; possibly TRBD1 for D (5 bases). This CDR3 reads CASSEGRVFYQPQHF. The CDR3 DNA follows: TGTGCCAGCAGTGAAGGCAGGGTTTTTTATCAGCCCCAGCATTTT.